This entry lists 24 T cell receptor beta chains sequenced from one sample in a study of T cells in Graves' hyperthyroidism and ophthalmopathy (dated by TCRdb to about 2019). Library prep was done by multiplex PCR. Reads for this sample came from an Illumina HiSeq 2000. The TCR beta CDR3 regions were amplified from the RNA transcripts. A first-round RT-PCR of the TCR CDR3 used the HTBI primer set with the Qiagen OneStep RT-PCR kit. TCRdb reanalyzed the raw reads on its own, using fastp at Q25 for trimming and MiXCR for clone calling, and kept in-frame beta chains. Every entry covers one CDR3 protein and lists the most common genes and DNA from its rows. Recorded for this sample are 160,000 or so distinct CDR3 sequences; roughly 10% of them occurred a single time. In total, the top ten clones hold 22% of the sample. The sample was blood. The receptors come from a woman aged 18-29 years with Graves' hyperthyroidism that later progressed to Graves' ophthalmopathy.

This clonotype has ten or more counts. This sequence joins TRBV27 and TRBJ2-4; 9 positions match TRBD1. Trimming cost V 4 bases and J 4 bases; bases outside gene matches: 5. CDR3 size: 15 residues. Germline values: CDR1 MNHEY, CDR2 SMNVEV (reference sequence). CDR3 nucleotides: TGTGCCAGCAGTTCTACCGGGACAGGGAAAAACATTCAGTACTTC. It is translated as CASSSTGTGKNIQYF.

This clonotype has a count of ten or more. V usage is TRBV6-2 or TRBV6-3 and J usage is TRBJ2-5; weak D call: TRBD2 (6 bases). The CDR3 is made up of 17 amino acids. V shed 2 bases and J shed 0 bases, with 16 bases lying between them. Germline V gene data show CDR1 as MNHEY and CDR2 as SVGEGT. For the CDR3, the DNA is TGTGCCAGCAGTTACGGAACTCGGGGACTGTACCAAGAGACCCAGTACTTC. It specifies CASSYGTRGLYQETQYF.

This clonotype was recorded many times. The genes are TRBV2 and TRBJ2-7; the D gene could be TRBD1 or TRBD2 (5 bases each). The CDR3 extends over 14 amino acids. Germline CDR1 reads SNHLY; CDR2 reads FYNNEI. The V and J ends lost 4 bases and 3 bases respectively, with 13 bases between them. The CDR3 DNA is TGTGCCAGCAGTGTGGGGCGTCGGGGCTACGAGCAGTACTTC. It is translated as CASSVGRRGYEQYF.

This clonotype was seen ten or more times. The chain is built from TRBV25-1 and TRBJ1-5; unclear D gene. V was pared by 3 bases and J by 3 bases, with 6 bases between. CDR1 is MGHDK and CDR2 is SYGVNS in the germline V gene. This CDR3 is 13 amino acids long. This CDR3 is CASSDRHNQPQHF. CDR3 in DNA: TGTGCCAGCAGTGACAGACACAATCAGCCCCAGCATTTT.

There are many counts of this clonotype. The chain links TRBV6-2 or TRBV6-3 to TRBJ2-6; 7 bases agree with TRBD1. V was pared by 3 bases and J by 0 bases, with 8 bases of the junction left unmatched. The CDR3 is 18 residues long. CDR1 is MNHEY and CDR2 is SVGEGT in the germline V gene. DNA of the CDR3: TGTGCCAGCAGTTATAGACAGGGATCGGGCTCTGGGGCCAACGTCCTGACTTTC. As protein: CASSYRQGSGSGANVLTF.

J is TRBJ1-1 and V is TRBV27; 10 bases line up with TRBD1. CDR1 is MNHEY and CDR2 is SMNVEV in the germline V gene (reference sequence). The CDR3 has 15 amino acids. V trimming: 5 bases; J trimming: 4 bases; junction bases outside the gene matches: 7. The DNA of the CDR3 is TGTGCCAGCAGTCCGAAGACAGGGGGCCTCACTGAAGCTTTCTTT. Translating it yields CASSPKTGGLTEAFF.

The sample holds a few counts of this clonotype. The chain is built from TRBV7-9 and TRBJ2-7, with D perhaps matching TRBD2 (5 bases). Trimming shortened V by 6 bases and J by 2 bases, and 23 bases separated the two germline ends. Germline V lookup: CDR1 SEHNR, CDR2 FQNEAQ (reference sequence). The CDR3 totals 17 residues. CDR3 sequence: CASSQTATGGSAYEQYF. In DNA form, the CDR3 reads TGTGCCAGCAGTCAAACCGCAACCGGAGGCAGCGCCTACGAGCAGTACTTC.

This clonotype came up a few times. The genes are TRBV13 and TRBJ1-3; TRBD1 agrees at 7 bases. V was pared by 0 bases and J by 4 bases, with 6 bases of the junction left unmatched. Germline V gives CDR1 PRHDT, CDR2 FYEKMQ (reference sequence). The CDR3 sequence is 16 residues long. CDR3: CASSLGDRVSGNTIYF. For the CDR3, the DNA is TGTGCCAGCAGCTTAGGCGACAGGGTCTCAGGAAACACCATATATTTT.

V gene TRBV29-1 combines with J gene TRBJ1-1; D is unresolved. CDR1 and CDR2 (germline): SQVTM, ANQGSEA. The CDR3 consists of 13 residues. The V end was cut by 3 bases, the J end by 6 bases, with 14 bases between. The CDR3 coding sequence is TGCAGCGTTGAGGGGAGGGAATACGCTGAAGCTTTCTTT. It is translated as CSVEGREYAEAFF.

In this sample, this clonotype turned up many times. This chain joins TRBV3-1 and TRBJ2-5, with D perhaps being TRBD1 or TRBD2 (6 bases each). Trimming removed 4 bases at V and 4 bases at J, with 13 bases between. CDR1 is LGHDT and CDR2 is YNNKEL in the germline V gene (reference sequence). The length of the CDR3 is 14 residues. The DNA of the CDR3 is TGTGCCAGCAGCCTCAAGGGGGGCGGAGAGACCCAGTACTTC. Translated, it gives CASSLKGGGETQYF.

This clonotype has a count of ten or more. V is TRBV5-6 and J is TRBJ2-3, with D perhaps TRBD1 (5 bases). The CDR3 contains 14 residues. The ends were cut back, 3 bases at V and 5 bases at J, with 13 bases in the middle. Per the germline V gene, CDR1 is SGHDT and CDR2 is YYEEEE. CDR3 amino acids: CASSYQGPQDTQYF. The CDR3 DNA reads as TGTGCCAGCAGCTACCAGGGCCCACAAGATACGCAGTATTTT. Using reference TRBV5-6 and TRBJ2-3 for the parts outside the CDR3, the full variable domain is DAGVTQSPTHLIKTRGQQVTLRCSPKSGHDTVSWYQQALGQGPQFIFQYYEEEERQRGNFPDRFSGHQFPNYSSELNVNALLLGDSALYLCASSYQGPQDTQYFGPGTRLTVL.

This clonotype was seen at least ten times. The chain recombines TRBV3-1 with TRBJ2-1; 10 bases are a match to TRBD2. Trimming removed 0 bases from V and 4 bases from J; junction bases left unmatched: 6. This CDR3 is 17 amino acids long. The germline V gene encodes CDR1 LGHDT and CDR2 YNNKEL (reference sequence). The CDR3 DNA reads TGTGCCAGCAGCCAAGAAGGACTAGCGGACGTGTACAATGAGCAGTTCTTC. Amino acid sequence: CASSQEGLADVYNEQFF.

This clonotype was seen repeatedly, ten times or more. The chain links TRBV28 to TRBJ2-3, with TRBD2 matching 10 bases. V dropped 6 bases and J dropped 6; count of bases not matched to a gene: 6. The CDR3 has 14 residues. Germline V gene lookup returns CDR1 MDHEN and CDR2 SYDVKM. The CDR3 bases are TGTGCCAGCAGAAAAGCGGGAGGGTGGGATACGCAGTATTTT. This gives the protein CASRKAGGWDTQYF.

The J gene is TRBJ1-1, the V gene TRBV12-3 or TRBV12-4; 8 bases fit TRBD1. Germline trimming cut 6 bases from V and 3 bases from J; bases unmatched to any gene: 9. CDR3 size: 15 residues. The CDR3, as DNA: TGTGCCAGCAGCGCTAGACAGGGGAAGTACACTGAAGCTTTCTTT. This encodes CASSARQGKYTEAFF.

At least ten counts were recorded for this clonotype. The V call is TRBV18, the J call TRBJ1-1, with D possibly TRBD1 on 5 matching bases. CDR1 is KGHSH, CDR2 LQKENI, per germline. The CDR3 is 13 amino acids. Trimming took off 3 bases at V and 2 bases at J, with 7 bases between the two ends. The CDR3 nucleotides are TGTGCCAGCTCACCGGGACCAAACACTGAAGCTTTCTTT. Translating it yields CASSPGPNTEAFF.

This clonotype occurred many times. The genes are TRBV6-2 or TRBV6-3 and TRBJ2-6; 11 bases are a match to TRBD1. The CDR3 loop spans 18 amino acids. Germline V gene data show CDR1 as MNHEY and CDR2 as SVGEGT. The ends lost 2 bases at V and 2 bases at J; junction bases unmatched: 5. The CDR3 loop is CASSYETGQGAGANVLTF. CDR3 in DNA: TGTGCCAGCAGTTACGAGACGGGACAGGGGGCTGGGGCCAACGTCCTGACTTTC.

This clonotype was counted ten times or more. The chain recombines TRBV29-1 with TRBJ1-2; D is undetermined. Deletions cut 0 bases from V and 2 bases from J, with 10 bases between. The germline V gene has CDR1 SQVTM and CDR2 ANQGSEA. The CDR3 consists of 14 residues. CDR3 loop: CSVEDPAYNYGYTF. Here the CDR3 DNA reads TGCAGCGTTGAAGATCCGGCCTACAACTATGGCTACACCTTC.

This clonotype was seen many times. The rearrangement links TRBV5-1 to TRBJ2-7, with TRBD1 matching over 7 bases. The CDR3 consists of 14 residues. Germline CDR1 is SGHRS and CDR2 is YFSETQ. The junction had 6 bases not matched to a gene; V was cut back by 4 bases and J by 2 bases. For the CDR3, the DNA is TGCGCCAGCAGCGACGGGGACAGACCCTACGAGCAGTACTTC. This gives the protein CASSDGDRPYEQYF.

This clonotype has a count of ten or more. This sequence joins TRBV28 and TRBJ2-1; D could derive from TRBD1 or TRBD2 (5 bases each). V lost 3 bases and J 3 bases, leaving 12 bases between the germline ends. CDR3 length: 15 amino acids. Looked up from germline, CDR1 is MDHEN and CDR2 is SYDVKM. CDR3 sequence reads: CASSLAGTLYNEQFF. Here the CDR3 DNA reads TGTGCCAGCAGTTTGGCAGGGACGCTCTACAATGAGCAGTTCTTC.

This clonotype was detected ten times or more. DNA of the CDR3: TGTGCCTGGACCCCCCGGCAGCGGGTGGGGACCCAGTACTTC. Translating gives CAWTPRQRVGTQYF. The chain combines TRBV30 with TRBJ2-5; tentative D call: TRBD2 (6 bases). Germline V gene sequence: CDR1 GTSNPN, CDR2 SVGIG (reference sequence). Trimming cost V 4 bases and J 7 bases, with 19 bases left between them. This CDR3 spans 14 amino acids.

This clonotype showed up just a few times. The chain joins TRBV30 to TRBJ2-1, with D possibly being TRBD1 (5 bases). Germline CDR1 reads GTSNPN; CDR2 reads SVGIG (reference sequence). V was trimmed by 0 bases and J by 5 bases, leaving 11 bases between them. The CDR3 loop spans 14 amino acids. CDR3 residues: CAWSVGRANNEQFF. The CDR3 nucleotides read TGTGCCTGGAGTGTTGGCAGGGCTAACAATGAGCAGTTCTTC.

This clonotype was observed a handful of times. The V gene is TRBV5-5, the J gene TRBJ1-3; the match to TRBD1 covers 7 bases. Germline V gene data show CDR1 as SGHKS and CDR2 as YYEKEE (reference sequence). CDR3 length: 16 residues. Trimming removed 0 bases from V and 4 bases from J; junction bases left unmatched: 7. The CDR3 coding sequence is TGTGCCAGCAGCTTGGAGGGGACAGTTTTCGGAAACACCATATATTTT. Amino acid sequence: CASSLEGTVFGNTIYF.

This clonotype was observed a handful of times. J is TRBJ2-2 and V is TRBV28; D assignment may be TRBD1 or TRBD2 (7 bases each). Trimming left V 5 bases short and J 6 bases short, with 16 bases between. CDR3 length equals 15 residues. Germline CDR1 and CDR2: MDHEN and SYDVKM. CDR3 loop: CASSPLTGRAGELFF. For the CDR3, the DNA is TGTGCCAGCAGTCCGTTGACAGGGAGGGCCGGGGAGCTGTTTTTT.

This clonotype was seen a few times. The germline gene is not matched at one end of the junction; a read error may be the cause. V usage is TRBV12-3 or TRBV12-4 and J usage is TRBJ2-1; D might be TRBD2 (6 bases). CDR3 length: 11 residues. The CDR3 spells CASSLAGGQFF. The CDR3 nucleotides are TGTGCCAGCAGTCTAGCCGGGGGGCAGTTCTTC.